This record concerns one T cell receptor beta chain sequence. Its target is not known. The CDR3 has 17 amino acids. CDR1 is SGHTA, CDR2 FQGNSA, per germline. The trim removed 1 base at V and 0 bases at J, leaving 4 bases unmatched. All donors came from Russia, were Caucasian and healthy, and spanned ages roughly 6 to 95. The use of a sample-barcoded 5' primer and a J-beta primer mix characterized a second PCR of about 6 to 11 cycles. Each cDNA molecule received a tag from a template-switch adaptor that had 12 random nucleotides. TCRdb fed the 5' RACE reads into MiXCR, producing one record per CDR3 protein. The profile shows hundreds of thousands of distinct CDR3 sequences, around 50% of them singletons. This record comes from a study of blood T cells in healthy people across ages. General study results and limits: The unsorted PBMCs prevented any conclusive comparison of naive versus antigen-experienced cells.

Specimen: blood. This TCR was recovered from a man older than 75 in good health. This sequence joins TRBV7-2 and TRBJ2-1; 9 positions match TRBD2. In DNA, the CDR3 is TGTGCCAGCAGCTTAGGCGGGAGGGCGAGCTCCTACAATGAGCAGTTCTTC. Translated, it gives CASSLGGRASSYNEQFF. Based on the CDR3 plus reference TRBV7-2 and TRBJ2-1, the full variable domain is GAGVSQSPSNKVTEKGKDVELRCDPISGHTALYWYRQSLGQGLEFLIYFQGNSAPDKSGLPSDRFSAERTGGSVSTLTIQRTQQEDSAVYLCASSLGGRASSYNEQFFGPGTRLTVL.